This TCR beta chain was observed in a study of T cells in Graves' hyperthyroidism and ophthalmopathy. Study-level points and caveats: Through a model of 13 V-J features, ophthalmopathy was separated from stable hyperthyroidism.

The germline V gene encodes CDR1 GTSNPN and CDR2 SVGIG (reference sequence). The CDR3 is 14 amino acids. The V and J ends lost 1 base and 4 bases, in that order; junction bases with no gene match: 1. This clonotype came up many times. Antigen unknown. RNA transcripts gave rise to amplified TCR beta CDR3 regions. Carried out on the TCR CDR3, a first-round RT-PCR used the HTBI primer set. MiXCR, run by TCRdb on the multiplex PCR reads, gives a single entry per CDR3 protein. The table includes 530,000 or so distinct CDR3 sequences, more than 15% detected once. At least 3 on the Clinical Activity Score was recorded for ophthalmopathy patients, who also had NOSPECS grade at least 4 and duration under 3 months. It was around 11 ml of fresh peripheral blood that supplied the PBMCs.

The chain combines TRBV30 with TRBJ2-2, with TRBD2 matching over 9 bases. The receptor's source is a woman aged 18-30 years with Graves' ophthalmopathy. Sequencing was done on a sample of blood. DNA for the CDR3: TGTGCCTGGAGTGAACTAGCGGGCACCGGGGAGCTGTTTTTT. This gives the protein CAWSELAGTGELFF.